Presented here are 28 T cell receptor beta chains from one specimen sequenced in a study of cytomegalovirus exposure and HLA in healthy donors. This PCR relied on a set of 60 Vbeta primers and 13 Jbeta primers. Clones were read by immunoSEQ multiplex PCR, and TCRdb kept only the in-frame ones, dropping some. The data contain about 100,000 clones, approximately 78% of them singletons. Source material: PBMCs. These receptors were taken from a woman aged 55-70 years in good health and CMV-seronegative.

The CDR3 DNA reads as TGTGCCAGCAGTTCCCCAAGACAGGGGTCGGACACTGAAGCTTTCTTT. Encoded protein: CASSSPRQGSDTEAFF. The V and J genes are TRBV6-5 and TRBJ1-1; TRBD1 agrees at 8 bases. This CDR3 contains 16 residues. J was trimmed by 3 bases and V by 4 bases; bases with no gene match: 10. CDR1 is MNHEY and CDR2 is SVGAGI in the germline V gene.

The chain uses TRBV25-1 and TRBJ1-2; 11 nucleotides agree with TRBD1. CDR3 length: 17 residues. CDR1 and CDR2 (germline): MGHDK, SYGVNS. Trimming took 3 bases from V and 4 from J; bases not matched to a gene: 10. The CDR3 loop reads CASSEGVGTGGFYGYTF. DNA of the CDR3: TGTGCCAGCAGTGAGGGGGTGGGGACAGGGGGTTTCTATGGCTACACCTTC.

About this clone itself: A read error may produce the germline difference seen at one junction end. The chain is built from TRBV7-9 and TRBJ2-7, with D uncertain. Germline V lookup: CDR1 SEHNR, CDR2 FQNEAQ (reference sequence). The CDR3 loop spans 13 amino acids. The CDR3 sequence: CSSSLLAPYEQYF. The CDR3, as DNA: TGTTCCAGCAGCCTCCTGGCCCCCTACGAGCAGTACTTC.

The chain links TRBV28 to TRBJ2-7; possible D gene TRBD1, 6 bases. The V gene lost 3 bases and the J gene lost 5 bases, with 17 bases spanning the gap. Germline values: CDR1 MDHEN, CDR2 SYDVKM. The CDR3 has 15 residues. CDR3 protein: CASSFIEQGRHEQYF. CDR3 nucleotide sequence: TGTGCCAGCAGTTTTATAGAACAGGGTCGCCACGAGCAGTACTTC. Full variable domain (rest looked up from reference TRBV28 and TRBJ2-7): DVKVTQSSRYLVKRTGEKVFLECVQDMDHENMFWYRQDPGLGLRLIYFSYDVKMKEKGDIPEGYSVSREKKERFSLILESASTNQTSMYLCASSFIEQGRHEQYFGPGTRLTVT.

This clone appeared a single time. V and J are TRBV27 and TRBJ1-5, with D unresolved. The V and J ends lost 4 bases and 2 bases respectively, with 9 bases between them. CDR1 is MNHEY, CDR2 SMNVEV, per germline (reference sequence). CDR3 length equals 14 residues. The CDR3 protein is CASSYSSGNQPQHF. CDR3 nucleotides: TGTGCCAGCAGTTATTCGTCCGGCAATCAGCCCCAGCATTTT.

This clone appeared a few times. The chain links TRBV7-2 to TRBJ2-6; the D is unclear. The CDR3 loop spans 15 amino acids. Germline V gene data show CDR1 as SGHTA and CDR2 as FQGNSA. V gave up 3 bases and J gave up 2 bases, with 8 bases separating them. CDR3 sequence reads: CASSFSATGANVLTF. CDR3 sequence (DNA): TGTGCCAGCAGCTTCTCAGCGACTGGGGCCAACGTCCTGACTTTC.

CDR3 residues: CASSSYRTGGYNEQFF. The DNA for the CDR3 is TGTGCCAGCAGCTCATACCGGACAGGCGGTTACAATGAGCAGTTCTTC. V and J are TRBV5-4 and TRBJ2-1, with 7 bases aligning to TRBD1. J gave up 4 bases and V 3 bases, and 10 bases lay outside the gene matches. CDR3 length equals 16 residues. Germline-derived CDR1 and CDR2 are SGHNT and YYREEE (reference sequence).

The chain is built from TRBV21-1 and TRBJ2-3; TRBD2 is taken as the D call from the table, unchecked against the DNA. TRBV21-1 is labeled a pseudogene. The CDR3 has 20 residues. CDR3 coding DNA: TGTGCCAGCAGCAAAGTAGGAGGGCTGGCGCCAGGGCGGTCCACAGATACGCAGTATTTT. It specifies CASSKVGGLAPGRSTDTQYF.

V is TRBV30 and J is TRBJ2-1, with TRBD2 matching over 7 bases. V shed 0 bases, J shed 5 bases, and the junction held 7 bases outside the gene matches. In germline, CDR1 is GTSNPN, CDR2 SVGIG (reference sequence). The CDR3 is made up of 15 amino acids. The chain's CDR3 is CAWSVGVAGNNEQFF. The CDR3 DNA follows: TGTGCCTGGAGTGTAGGGGTAGCGGGCAACAATGAGCAGTTCTTC.

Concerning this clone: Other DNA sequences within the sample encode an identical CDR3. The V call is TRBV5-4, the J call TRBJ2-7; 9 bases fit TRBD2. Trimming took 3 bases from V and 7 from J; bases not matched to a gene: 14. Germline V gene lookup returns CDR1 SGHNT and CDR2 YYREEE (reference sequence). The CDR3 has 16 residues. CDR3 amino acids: CASSSRGGRAIREQYF. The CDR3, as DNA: TGTGCCAGCAGCTCTCGGGGCGGGAGGGCTATTCGGGAGCAGTACTTC.

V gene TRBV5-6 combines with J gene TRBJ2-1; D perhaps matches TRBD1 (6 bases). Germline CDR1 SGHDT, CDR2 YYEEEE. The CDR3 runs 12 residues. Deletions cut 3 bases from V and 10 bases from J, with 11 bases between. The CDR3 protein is CASSSLGGEQFF. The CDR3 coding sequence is TGTGCCAGCAGCTCTTTAGGGGGAGAGCAGTTCTTC.

In DNA form, the CDR3 reads TGTGCCAGCAGCCTTGGACAGTCCTACGAGCAGTACTTC. Translation gives CASSLGQSYEQYF. The chain joins TRBV2 to TRBJ2-7, with a weak D call TRBD1 (6 bases). V was pared by 6 bases and J by 1 base, with 10 bases between. This CDR3 comprises 13 residues. Germline V gives CDR1 SNHLY, CDR2 FYNNEI. Complete variable domain (other parts from reference TRBV2 and TRBJ2-7): EPEVTQTPSHQVTQMGQEVILRCVPISNHLYFYWYRQILGQKVEFLVSFYNNEISEKSEIFDDQFSVERPDGSNFTLKIRSTKLEDSAMYFCASSLGQSYEQYFGPGTRLTVT.

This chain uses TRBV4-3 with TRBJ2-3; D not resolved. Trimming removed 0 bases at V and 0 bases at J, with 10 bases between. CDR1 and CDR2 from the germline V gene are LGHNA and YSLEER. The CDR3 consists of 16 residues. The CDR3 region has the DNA TGCGCCAGCAGCCAAGATCACGCGGTTAGCACAGATACGCAGTATTTT. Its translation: CASSQDHAVSTDTQYF.

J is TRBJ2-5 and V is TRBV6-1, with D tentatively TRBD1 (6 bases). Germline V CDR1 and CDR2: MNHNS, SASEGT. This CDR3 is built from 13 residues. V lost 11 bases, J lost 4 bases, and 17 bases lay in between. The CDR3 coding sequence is TGTGCCTTGCAATCCCTGGGGGCAGAGACCCAGTACTTC. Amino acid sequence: CALQSLGAETQYF.

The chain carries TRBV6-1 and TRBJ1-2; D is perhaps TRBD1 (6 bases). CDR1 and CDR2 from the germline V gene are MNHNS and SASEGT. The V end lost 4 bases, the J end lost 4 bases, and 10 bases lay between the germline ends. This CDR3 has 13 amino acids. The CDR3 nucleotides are TGTGCCAGCAGTGGAACAGGGACCTATGGCTACACCTTC. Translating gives CASSGTGTYGYTF.

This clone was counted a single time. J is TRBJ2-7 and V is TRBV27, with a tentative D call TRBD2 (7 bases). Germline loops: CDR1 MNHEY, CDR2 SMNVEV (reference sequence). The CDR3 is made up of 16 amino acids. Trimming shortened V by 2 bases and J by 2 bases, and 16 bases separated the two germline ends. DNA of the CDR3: TGTGCCAGCAGTTTAAGTGGGGGGGGGCTAACCTACGAGCAGTACTTC. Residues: CASSLSGGGLTYEQYF.

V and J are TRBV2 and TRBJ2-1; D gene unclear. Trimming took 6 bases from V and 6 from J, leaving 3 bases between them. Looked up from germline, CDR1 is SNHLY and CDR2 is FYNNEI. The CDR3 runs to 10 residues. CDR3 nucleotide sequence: TGTGCCAGCAGCGGCAATGAGCAGTTCTTC. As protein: CASSGNEQFF.

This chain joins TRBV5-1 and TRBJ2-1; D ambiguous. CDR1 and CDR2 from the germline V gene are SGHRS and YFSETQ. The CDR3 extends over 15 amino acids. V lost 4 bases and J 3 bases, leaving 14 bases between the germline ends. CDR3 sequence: CASSPGWKVYNEQFF. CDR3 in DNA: TGCGCCAGCAGCCCCGGGTGGAAAGTCTACAATGAGCAGTTCTTC.

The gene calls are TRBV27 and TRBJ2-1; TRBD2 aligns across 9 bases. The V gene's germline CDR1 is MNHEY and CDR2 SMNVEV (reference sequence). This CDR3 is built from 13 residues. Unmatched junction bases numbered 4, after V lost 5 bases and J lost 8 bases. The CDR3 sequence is CASSILAGYEQFF. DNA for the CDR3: TGTGCCAGCAGTATCCTAGCGGGGTATGAGCAGTTCTTC.

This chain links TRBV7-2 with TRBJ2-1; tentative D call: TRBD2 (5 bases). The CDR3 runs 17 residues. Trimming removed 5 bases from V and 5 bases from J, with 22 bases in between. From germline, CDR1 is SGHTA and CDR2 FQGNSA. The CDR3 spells CASSLPLTNTLNNEQFF. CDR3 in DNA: TGTGCCAGCAGCCTACCACTGACTAATACGCTAAACAATGAGCAGTTCTTC. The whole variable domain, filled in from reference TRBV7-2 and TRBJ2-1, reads GAGVSQSPSNKVTEKGKDVELRCDPISGHTALYWYRQSLGQGLEFLIYFQGNSAPDKSGLPSDRFSAERTGGSVSTLTIQRTQQEDSAVYLCASSLPLTNTLNNEQFFGPGTRLTVL.

As DNA, the CDR3 is TGTGCCAGCAGCTCAGGGACAGGCGCAGATACGCAGTATTTT. This encodes CASSSGTGADTQYF. This chain links TRBV5-6 with TRBJ2-3; TRBD1 aligns across 8 bases. CDR3 length: 14 amino acids. Germline trimming cut 3 bases from V and 4 bases from J; bases unmatched to any gene: 4. Germline V CDR1 and CDR2: SGHDT, YYEEEE.

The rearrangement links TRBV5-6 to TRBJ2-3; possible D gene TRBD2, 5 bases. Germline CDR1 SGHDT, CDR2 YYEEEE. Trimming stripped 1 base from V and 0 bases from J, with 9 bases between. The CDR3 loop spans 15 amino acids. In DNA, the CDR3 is TGTGCCAGCAGCTTGCCACGGACTAGCACAGATACGCAGTATTTT. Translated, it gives CASSLPRTSTDTQYF.

CDR3 nucleotides: TGCGCCAGCAGCTTGGCCACTGCGGGACTAGTTCAAGAGACCCAGTACTTC. Protein product: CASSLATAGLVQETQYF. The V gene is TRBV5-1, the J gene TRBJ2-5, with 8 positions matching TRBD2. This CDR3 spans 17 amino acids. Germline loops: CDR1 SGHRS, CDR2 YFSETQ. The V segment lost 0 bases and the J segment 2 bases; nucleotides outside the gene matches: 9.

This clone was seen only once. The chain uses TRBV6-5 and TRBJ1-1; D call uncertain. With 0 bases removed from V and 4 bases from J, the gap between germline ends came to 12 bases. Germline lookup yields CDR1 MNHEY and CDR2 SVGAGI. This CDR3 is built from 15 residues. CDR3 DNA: TGTGCCAGCAGTTACTCGCCAGGATTTAGCACTGAAGCTTTCTTT. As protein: CASSYSPGFSTEAFF.

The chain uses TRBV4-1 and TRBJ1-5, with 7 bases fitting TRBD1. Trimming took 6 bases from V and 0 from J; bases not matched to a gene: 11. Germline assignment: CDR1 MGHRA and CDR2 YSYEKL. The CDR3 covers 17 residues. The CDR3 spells CASRPSTGEYSNQPQHF. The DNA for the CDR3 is TGCGCCAGCAGGCCCTCAACAGGGGAATATAGCAATCAGCCCCAGCATTTT.

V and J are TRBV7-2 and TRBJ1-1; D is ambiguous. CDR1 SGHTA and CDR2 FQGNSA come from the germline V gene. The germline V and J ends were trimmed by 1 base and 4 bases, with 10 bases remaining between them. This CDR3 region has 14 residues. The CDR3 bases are TGTGCCAGCAGCTTAGGGTGGGCGGGCACTGAAGCTTTCTTT. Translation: CASSLGWAGTEAFF.

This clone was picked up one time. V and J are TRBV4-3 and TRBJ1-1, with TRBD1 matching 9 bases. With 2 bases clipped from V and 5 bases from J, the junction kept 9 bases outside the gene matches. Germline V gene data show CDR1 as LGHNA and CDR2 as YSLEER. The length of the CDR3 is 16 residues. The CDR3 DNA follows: TGCGCCAGCAGCCAACCTAAAGGACAGGGGCAAACTGAAGCTTTCTTT. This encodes CASSQPKGQGQTEAFF.

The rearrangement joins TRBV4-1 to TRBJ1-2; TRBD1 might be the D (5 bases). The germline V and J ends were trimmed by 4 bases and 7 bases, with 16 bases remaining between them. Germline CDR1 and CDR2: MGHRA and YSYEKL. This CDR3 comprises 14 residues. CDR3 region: CASSPSPQGIGYTF. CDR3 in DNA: TGCGCCAGCAGCCCTTCACCCCAGGGTATTGGCTACACCTTC.